Listed below are T cell receptor beta chains from one sample, sequenced in a study of cytomegalovirus exposure and HLA in healthy donors. The method was immunoSEQ multiplex PCR; TCRdb's version includes in-frame clones alone and lacks a portion of them. The table lists about 140,000 clones, roughly four fifths of them singletons. Material: PBMCs. The origin of the receptors is a human donor in good health. CDR3s include the opening cysteine and the closing phenylalanine or tryptophan. Each record gives: V gene, D gene, CDR3 protein. A D gene is named only where the DNA matches it firmly.

>TRBV5-1|TRBD1
CASSLGTARNTEAFF
>TRBV21-1|.
CASTDGTSGNTDTQYF
>TRBV7-9|.
CSSSFKGANTGELFF
>TRBV7-8|.
CASSGGAGEPYNEQFF
>TRBV9|TRBD2
CASSVELAGFGEQYF
>TRBV6-5|.
CASSSRGSSGNTIYF
>TRBV6-5|TRBD2
CASSSSGTSRYEQYF
>TRBV19|.
CASSPLRGSRTEAFF
>TRBV7-8|TRBD1
CASSLSGGGNTIYF
>TRBV11-3|.
CASLTFSLYEQFF
>TRBV14|.
CASSPDRIFYGYTF
>TRBV5-6|TRBD2
CASSQLAVEQFF
>TRBV19|TRBD1
CASSDRRNRGREQYF
>TRBV4-1|TRBD2
CASSLTSGARYEQYF
>TRBV21-1|.
CASALWVECTDTQYF
>TRBV28|TRBD2
CASSLLSGGEGETQYF
>TRBV6-6|TRBD1
CASSVDRGLGETQYF
>TRBV13|.
CASRPRQVMNTEAFF
>TRBV7-8|.
CASSLRGSGYTF
>TRBV25-1|TRBD2
CASSVGLAGGLLATQYF
>TRBV4-1|.
CASSQDRGHEQYF
>TRBV27|.
CASSSAGVGEKLFF
>TRBV7-9|TRBD2
CASSYPTSGRSTDTQYF
>TRBV4-1|.
CASSQAGGASTDTQYF
>TRBV2|.
CASSSPGALEQFF
>TRBV4-1|.
CASSQPDSNYGYTF
>TRBV6-1|.
CASRYTDTQYF
>TRBV6-1|.
CASSQVGGTYNEQFF
>TRBV10-3|.
CATNPGEQGLSYEQYF
>TRBV6-1|TRBD1
CASSEFTGQEDEQYF
>TRBV6-5|TRBD1
CASTLGRGLYGYTF
>TRBV11-3|TRBD2
CASSLGTSAYEQYF
>TRBV27|.
CASSLPHGGSGNTIYF
>TRBV10-2|TRBD2
CASSGTSRETQYF
>TRBV18|TRBD2
CASSPRSQTSGKDTQYF
>TRBV6-1|.
CASTKGSGYNSPLHF
>TRBV27|.
CASSINRNTEAFF
>TRBV7-6|.
CASSLSYTDTQYF